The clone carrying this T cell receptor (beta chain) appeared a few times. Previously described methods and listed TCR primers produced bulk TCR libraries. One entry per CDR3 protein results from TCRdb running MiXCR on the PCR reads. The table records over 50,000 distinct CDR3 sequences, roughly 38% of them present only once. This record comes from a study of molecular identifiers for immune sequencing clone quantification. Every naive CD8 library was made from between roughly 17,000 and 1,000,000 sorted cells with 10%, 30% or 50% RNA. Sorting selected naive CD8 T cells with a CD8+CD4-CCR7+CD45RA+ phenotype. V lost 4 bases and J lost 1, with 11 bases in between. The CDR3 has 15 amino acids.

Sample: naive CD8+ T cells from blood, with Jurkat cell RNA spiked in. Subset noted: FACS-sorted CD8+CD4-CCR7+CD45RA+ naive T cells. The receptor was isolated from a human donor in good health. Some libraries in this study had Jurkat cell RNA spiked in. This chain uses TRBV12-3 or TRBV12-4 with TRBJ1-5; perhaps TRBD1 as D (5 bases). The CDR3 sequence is CASSSSGLSNQPQHF. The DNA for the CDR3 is TGTGCCAGCAGTTCCTCAGGGTTAAGCAATCAGCCCCAGCATTTT.